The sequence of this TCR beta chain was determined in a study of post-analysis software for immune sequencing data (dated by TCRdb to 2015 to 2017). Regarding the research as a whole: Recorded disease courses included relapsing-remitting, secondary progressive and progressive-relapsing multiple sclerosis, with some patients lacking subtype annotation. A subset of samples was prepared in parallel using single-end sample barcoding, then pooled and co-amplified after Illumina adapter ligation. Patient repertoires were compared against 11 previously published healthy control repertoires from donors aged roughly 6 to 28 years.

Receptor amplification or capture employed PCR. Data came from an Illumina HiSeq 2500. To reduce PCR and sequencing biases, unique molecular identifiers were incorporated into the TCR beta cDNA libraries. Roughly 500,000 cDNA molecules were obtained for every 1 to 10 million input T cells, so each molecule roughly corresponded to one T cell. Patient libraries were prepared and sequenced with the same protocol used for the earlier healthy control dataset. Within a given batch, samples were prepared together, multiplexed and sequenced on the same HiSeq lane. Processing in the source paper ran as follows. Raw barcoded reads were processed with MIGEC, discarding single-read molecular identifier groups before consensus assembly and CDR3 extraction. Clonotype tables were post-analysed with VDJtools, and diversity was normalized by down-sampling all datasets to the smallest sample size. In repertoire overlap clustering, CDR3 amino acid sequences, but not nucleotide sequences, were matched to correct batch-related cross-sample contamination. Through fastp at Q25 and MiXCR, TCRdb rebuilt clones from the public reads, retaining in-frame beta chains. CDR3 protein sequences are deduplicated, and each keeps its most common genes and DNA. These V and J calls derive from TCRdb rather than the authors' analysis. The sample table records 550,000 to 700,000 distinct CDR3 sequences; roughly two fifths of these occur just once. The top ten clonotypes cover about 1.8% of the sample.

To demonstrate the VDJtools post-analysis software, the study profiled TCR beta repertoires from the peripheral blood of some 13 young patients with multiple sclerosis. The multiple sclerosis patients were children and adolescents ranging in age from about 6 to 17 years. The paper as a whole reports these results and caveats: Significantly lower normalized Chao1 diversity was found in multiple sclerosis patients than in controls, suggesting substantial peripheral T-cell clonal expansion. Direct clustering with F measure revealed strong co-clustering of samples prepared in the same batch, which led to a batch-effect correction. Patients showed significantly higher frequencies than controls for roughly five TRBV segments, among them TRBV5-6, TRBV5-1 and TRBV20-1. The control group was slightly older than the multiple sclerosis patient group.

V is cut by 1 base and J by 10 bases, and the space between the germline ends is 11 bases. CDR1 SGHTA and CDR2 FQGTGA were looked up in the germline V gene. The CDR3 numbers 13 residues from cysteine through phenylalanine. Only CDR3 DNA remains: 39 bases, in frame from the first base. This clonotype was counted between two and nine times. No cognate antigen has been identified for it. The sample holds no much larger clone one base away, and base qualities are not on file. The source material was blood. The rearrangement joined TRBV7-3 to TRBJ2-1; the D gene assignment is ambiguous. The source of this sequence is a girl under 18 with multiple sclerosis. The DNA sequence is TGTGCCAGCAGCTTAATGGGTTTTGGGGAGCAGTTCTTC. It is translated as CASSLMGFGEQFF. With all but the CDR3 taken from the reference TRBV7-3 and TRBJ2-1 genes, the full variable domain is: GAGVSQTPSNKVTEKGKYVELRCDPISGHTALYWYRQSLGQGPEFLIYFQGTGAADDSGLPNDRFFAVRPEGSVSTLKIQRTERGDSAVYLCASSLMGFGEQFFGPGTRLTVL.